One sample yielded the 4 T cell receptor beta chains listed below, sequenced in a study of control samples from healthy donors and cancer patients. Profiling relied on immunoSEQ multiplex PCR, and the TCRdb table lists in-frame clones only, not all of them. This sample has roughly 130,000 clones; around 93% occur once, and the top ten carry 8.6%. The sequenced sample was blood. The source of these receptors is a young man in good health.

This clone was recorded only once. J is TRBJ1-5 and V is TRBV6-5; 7 bases match TRBD1. The CDR3 covers 13 residues. The germline gives CDR1 MNHEY, CDR2 SVGAGI. V trimming: 2 bases; J trimming: 6 bases; junction bases outside the gene matches: 1. CDR3 bases: TGTGCCAGCAGTTACAGGGGGCTTCAGCCCCAGCATTTT. It codes for CASSYRGLQPQHF.

The chain couples TRBV19 to TRBJ1-5, with D unclear. The V end was cut by 2 bases, the J end by 4 bases, with 15 bases between. CDR1 and CDR2 (germline): LNHDA, SQIVND (reference sequence). The CDR3 has 16 amino acids. The CDR3 reads CASSISSGRENQPQHF. The CDR3 nucleotides are TGTGCCAGTAGTATAAGTTCTGGGCGGGAGAATCAGCCCCAGCATTTT.

The rearrangement uses TRBV29-1 and TRBJ1-1; 9 bases match TRBD1. Germline V gives CDR1 SQVTM, CDR2 ANQGSEA. The CDR3 consists of 15 residues. The junction had 10 bases not matched to a gene; V was cut back by 4 bases and J by 4 bases. CDR3 residues: CSVGGTGLGSTEAFF. The DNA for the CDR3 is TGCAGCGTTGGCGGGACAGGGCTTGGTAGCACTGAAGCTTTCTTT.

This sequence joins TRBV19 and TRBJ1-5; the match to TRBD1 covers 9 bases. Germline CDR1 reads LNHDA; CDR2 reads SQIVND (reference sequence). V trimming: 1 base; J trimming: 4 bases; junction bases outside the gene matches: 2. This CDR3 is built from 15 residues. CDR3 bases: TGTGCCAGTAGTATAGGGGACAGGGCGAATCAGCCCCAGCATTTT. It codes for CASSIGDRANQPQHF.